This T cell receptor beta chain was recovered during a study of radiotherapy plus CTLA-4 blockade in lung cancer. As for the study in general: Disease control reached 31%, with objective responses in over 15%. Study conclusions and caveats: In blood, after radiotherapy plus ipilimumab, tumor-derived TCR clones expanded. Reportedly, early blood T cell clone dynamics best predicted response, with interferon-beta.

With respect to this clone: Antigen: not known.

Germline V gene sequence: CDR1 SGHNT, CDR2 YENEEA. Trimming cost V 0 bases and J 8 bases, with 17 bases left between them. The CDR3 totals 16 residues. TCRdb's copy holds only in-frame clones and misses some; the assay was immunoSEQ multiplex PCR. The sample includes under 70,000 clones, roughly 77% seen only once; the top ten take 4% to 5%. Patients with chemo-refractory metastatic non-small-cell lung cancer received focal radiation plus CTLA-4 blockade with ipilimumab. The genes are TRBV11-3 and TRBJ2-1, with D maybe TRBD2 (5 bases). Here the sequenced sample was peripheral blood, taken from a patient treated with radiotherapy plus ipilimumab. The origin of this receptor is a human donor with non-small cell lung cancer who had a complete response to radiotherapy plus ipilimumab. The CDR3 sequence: CASSLEQRSLSDEQFF. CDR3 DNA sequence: TGTGCCAGCAGCTTAGAACAGCGGTCTTTATCTGATGAGCAGTTCTTC.